One sample yielded the 3 T cell receptor beta chains listed below, sequenced in a study of blood T cell repertoires in COVID-19. Clones were read by immunoSEQ multiplex PCR, and TCRdb kept only the in-frame ones, dropping some. This table holds around 88,000 clones, more than 85% found once. Material: peripheral blood. The receptor set was obtained from a man aged 55 to 70 with acute or convalescent COVID-19.

This sequence joins TRBV7-8 and TRBJ2-5, with D perhaps matching TRBD2 (6 bases). Germline CDR1 reads SGHVS; CDR2 reads FQNEAQ. The germline V and J ends were trimmed by 0 bases and 1 base, with 12 bases remaining between them. The length of the CDR3 is 16 residues. CDR3 loop: CASSLAALRGQETQYF. The CDR3 bases are TGTGCCAGCAGCTTAGCGGCCTTGCGGGGCCAAGAGACCCAGTACTTC.

The chain recombines TRBV6-2 or TRBV6-3 with TRBJ2-7, with 10 bases aligning to TRBD1. V was pared by 2 bases and J by 4 bases, with 5 bases of the junction left unmatched. CDR1 and CDR2 (germline): MNHEY, SVGEGT. This CDR3 region has 15 residues. Here the CDR3 reads CASSYVTGGMYEQYF. In nucleotides, the CDR3 is TGTGCCAGCAGTTACGTGACAGGGGGCATGTACGAGCAGTACTTC.

V gene TRBV6-1 combines with J gene TRBJ2-5, with a tentative D call TRBD1 (6 bases). The CDR3 is 14 residues long. CDR1 is MNHNS and CDR2 is SASEGT in the germline V gene. Trimming left V 2 bases short and J 4 bases short, with 11 bases between. The CDR3 DNA is TGTGCCAGCAGTGAAAGCGGCAGGGGAGAGACCCAGTACTTC. Its protein is CASSESGRGETQYF.